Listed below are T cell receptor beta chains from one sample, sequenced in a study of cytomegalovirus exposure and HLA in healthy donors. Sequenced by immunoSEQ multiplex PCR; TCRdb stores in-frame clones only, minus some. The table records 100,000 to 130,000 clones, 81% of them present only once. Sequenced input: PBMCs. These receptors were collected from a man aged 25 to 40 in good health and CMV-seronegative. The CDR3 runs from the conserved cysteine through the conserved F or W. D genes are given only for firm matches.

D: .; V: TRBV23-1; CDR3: CASSQQGSSYNEQFF
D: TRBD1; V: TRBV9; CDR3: CASSVGWDRAYEQYF
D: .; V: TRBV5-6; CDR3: CASSLLRGMEAYEQYF
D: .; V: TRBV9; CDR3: CASSVDPNTNTEAFF
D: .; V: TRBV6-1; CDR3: CASSEAQPQHF
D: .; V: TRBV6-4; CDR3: CASSAGSTGELFF
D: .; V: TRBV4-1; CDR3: CASSQDSGSWQFF
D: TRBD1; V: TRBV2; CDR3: CATDPPRQGSSYNEQFF
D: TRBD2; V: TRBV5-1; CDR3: CASSLVGGGHNEQFF
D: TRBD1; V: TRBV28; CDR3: CASTPPGQGHSPLHF
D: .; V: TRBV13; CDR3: CASSLREGNTEAFF
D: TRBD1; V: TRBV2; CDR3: CASSERQGAGELFF
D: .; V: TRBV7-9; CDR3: CASSFGATHGGAFF
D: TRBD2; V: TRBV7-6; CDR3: CASSPLAGGLTDTQYF
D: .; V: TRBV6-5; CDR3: CASSYGDSYEQYF
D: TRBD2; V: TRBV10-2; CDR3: CASSEAVSGSGNEQFF
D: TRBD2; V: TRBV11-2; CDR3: CASSRLVRLADEQYF
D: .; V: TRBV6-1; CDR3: CASSEAHGGGVLYNEQFF
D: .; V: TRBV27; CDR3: CASSFFGGEQFF
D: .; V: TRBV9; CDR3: CASSVVQGSGANVLTF
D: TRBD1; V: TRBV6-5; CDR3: CASRTRGTGGYEQYF
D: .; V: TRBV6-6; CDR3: CASSYGSAGPYF
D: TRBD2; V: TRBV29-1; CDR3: CSVGGLTLSREQFF
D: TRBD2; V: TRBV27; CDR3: CASSSSGGWTDTQYF